This TCR beta chain is drawn from a study of patients and donors after allogeneic stem cell transplantation. This clonotype was found many times. MiXCR, applied by TCRdb to the RT-PCR reads, yields one record per CDR3 protein. The repertoire holds about a million distinct CDR3 sequences, with 18% as singletons. V dropped 3 bases and J dropped 4; count of bases not matched to a gene: 8. Per germline, CDR1 DFQATT and CDR2 SNEGSKA (reference sequence). There are 15 residues in the CDR3. The V and J genes are TRBV20-1 and TRBJ2-1; 8 nucleotides line up with TRBD2. The sample comprised blood, either unsorted or a sorted T cell fraction (not recorded which). The TCR sequence derives from a human donor who was either an allogeneic HSCT recipient or a stem cell or donor lymphocyte infusion donor (not recorded which). It is not recorded whose cells these are; they may come from a transplant donor. The CDR3 DNA is TGCAGTGCTAGTTTGCTAGCGGGCGGGTACAATGAGCAGTTCTTC. This codes for CSASLLAGGYNEQFF.